A single sample is the source of the 17 T cell receptor beta chains below, sequenced in a study of T-cell memory formation after mild COVID-19. MiXCR, run by TCRdb on the 5' RACE reads, gives a single entry per CDR3 protein. The table has 100,000 to 150,000 distinct CDR3 sequences, about 15% seen once. Sample: PBMCs or a T cell subset sorted from them (not recorded which). The receptors stem from a man aged 18 to 30 who had mild COVID-19 (a few samples of this study predate the infection). Cell type and time point are not known.

The DNA for the CDR3 is TGCAGTTCCAGGACAGGGAGGAGCAATCAGCCCCAGCATTTT. Protein: CSSRTGRSNQPQHF. The chain couples TRBV20-1 to TRBJ1-5; 8 bases are shared with TRBD1. V was pared by 8 bases and J by 1 base, with 7 bases of the junction left unmatched. The CDR3 covers 14 residues. CDR1 is DFQATT, CDR2 SNEGSKA, per germline (reference sequence).

V gene TRBV7-6 combines with J gene TRBJ1-1; D remains unclear. The CDR3 is made up of 13 amino acids. V was clipped by 5 bases and J by 1 base, with 8 bases between them. Germline-derived CDR1 and CDR2 are SGHVS and FNYEAQ. The chain's CDR3 is CASSVGANTEAFF. As DNA, the CDR3 is TGTGCCAGCAGCGTTGGAGCGAACACTGAAGCTTTCTTT.

V usage is TRBV15 and J usage is TRBJ2-4; 7 positions agree with TRBD1. Germline CDR1 is LNHNV and CDR2 is YYDKDF (reference sequence). The ends lost 0 bases at V and 6 bases at J; junction bases unmatched: 8. The CDR3 loop spans 16 amino acids. CDR3 residues: CATSRDLSGQRNIQYF. The DNA for the CDR3 is TGTGCCACCAGCAGAGATTTGTCGGGACAGCGAAACATTCAGTACTTC.

This chain connects TRBV9 to TRBJ2-2; possibly TRBD1 for D (5 bases). Germline assignment: CDR1 SGDLS and CDR2 YYNGEE. The CDR3 sequence is 17 residues long. Trimming stripped 2 bases from V and 1 base from J, with 15 bases between. CDR3 bases: TGTGCCAGCAGCGTCGGACACGGCACAGGGAACACCGGGGAGCTGTTTTTT. It translates to CASSVGHGTGNTGELFF.

This clonotype appeared a few times. One junction end does not reproduce the germline sequence, and a read error may be involved. The rearrangement links TRBV7-9 to TRBJ1-1; D ambiguous. Germline values: CDR1 SEHNR, CDR2 FQNEAQ (reference sequence). The CDR3 runs to 8 residues. In DNA, the CDR3 is TGTGCCAGCAGCCGGGTTCGTTTT. Protein product: CASSRVRF.

This clonotype was detected a few times. The rearrangement joins TRBV5-6 to TRBJ1-1; 7 bases map to TRBD1. Looked up from germline, CDR1 is SGHDT and CDR2 is YYEEEE. This CDR3 spans 16 amino acids. With 1 base clipped from V and 8 bases from J, the junction kept 14 bases outside the gene matches. The CDR3 DNA sequence: TGTGCCAGCAGCTTGTGGGCCGACAGGGTGTGGAGGGAAGCTTTCTTT. It codes for CASSLWADRVWREAFF.

This clonotype was observed a few times. The CDR3 region has the DNA TGTGCCAGCAGTTCAGGCCGGGACACCCAAATTGGAGAGACCCAGTACTTC. This sequence encodes CASSSGRDTQIGETQYF. The chain links TRBV7-9 to TRBJ2-5; possibly TRBD1 for D (6 bases). V lost 6 bases to trimming and J lost 4 bases, with 24 bases between them. CDR1 and CDR2 from the germline V gene are SEHNR and FQNEAQ (reference sequence). CDR3 length equals 17 residues.

In its sample, this clonotype was seen a few times. The chain has TRBV20-1 and TRBJ2-7, with a possible D match to TRBD2 (6 bases). V was trimmed by 3 bases and J by 3 bases, leaving 15 bases between them. CDR1 and CDR2 from the germline V gene are DFQATT and SNEGSKA (reference sequence). CDR3 length equals 14 residues. The CDR3 is CSARVAGSYYEQYF. The DNA of the CDR3 is TGCAGTGCTAGGGTCGCGGGATCGTACTACGAGCAGTACTTC.

In this sample, this clonotype turned up once. The J gene is TRBJ1-5, the V gene TRBV20-1, with 7 positions matching TRBD1. The CDR3 has 13 residues. Per germline, CDR1 DFQATT and CDR2 SNEGSKA (reference sequence). Trimming at V came to 3 bases and at J to 3 bases, leaving 2 bases not matched to a gene. CDR3 sequence reads: CSARGQPNQPQHF. The CDR3 region has the DNA TGCAGTGCTAGGGGACAGCCCAATCAGCCCCAGCATTTT.

The V call is TRBV7-3, the J call TRBJ2-1, with D perhaps TRBD2 (6 bases). The V gene lost 4 bases and the J gene lost 8 bases, with 27 bases spanning the gap. The CDR3 spans 18 residues. Per germline, CDR1 SGHTA and CDR2 FQGTGA. The CDR3 sequence is CASSSPRGGAPGRDEQFF. In DNA form, the CDR3 reads TGTGCCAGCAGCTCCCCTCGCGGCGGGGCCCCCGGAAGGGATGAGCAGTTCTTC.

This clonotype was found many times. The chain carries TRBV28 and TRBJ2-7; no clear D. The CDR3 contains 13 residues. V lost 5 bases and J 0 bases, leaving 8 bases between the germline ends. Germline CDR1 reads MDHEN; CDR2 reads SYDVKM. The CDR3 DNA is TGTGCCAGCAGTGTGTCAAGCTCCTACGAGCAGTACGTC. The encoded protein is CASSVSSSYEQYV.

This clonotype appeared many times. The chain employs TRBV7-2 and TRBJ2-3; possibly TRBD1 for D (6 bases). This CDR3 contains 16 residues. Between the trimmed V and J ends, which lost 4 bases and 8 bases, there was a span of 22 bases. Germline V gives CDR1 SGHTA, CDR2 FQGNSA. CDR3 sequence reads: CASSSGVGYGQGTQYF. The CDR3 nucleotides read TGTGCCAGCAGCTCAGGGGTAGGCTATGGTCAGGGTACGCAGTATTTT.

Many counts were recorded for this clonotype. V usage is TRBV12-3 or TRBV12-4 and J usage is TRBJ2-3; D is possibly TRBD1 or TRBD2 (5 bases each). Trimming pared 3 bases from V and 3 bases from J, leaving 7 bases between. This CDR3 has 13 amino acids. CDR3 bases: TGTGCCAGCAGTTTCGAGGGGACAGATACGCAGTATTTT. Protein: CASSFEGTDTQYF.

This clonotype occurred a few times. V usage is TRBV5-1 and J usage is TRBJ2-3; D not certain. The CDR3 consists of 14 residues. CDR1 is SGHRS and CDR2 is YFSETQ in the germline V gene. V shed 0 bases and J shed 2 bases, with 7 bases lying between them. The chain's CDR3 is CASSLVLDTDTQYF. Written as DNA, the CDR3 is TGCGCCAGCAGCTTGGTACTCGACACAGATACGCAGTATTTT.

This clonotype was counted only a few times. The J gene is TRBJ1-2, the V gene TRBV18; D not resolved. The germline V and J ends were trimmed by 3 bases and 4 bases, with 9 bases remaining between them. In germline, CDR1 is KGHSH, CDR2 LQKENI. CDR3 length: 13 residues. DNA of the CDR3: TGTGCCAGCTCACCGGAGGCGGTCTATGGCTACACCTTC. This gives the protein CASSPEAVYGYTF.

There are many counts of this clonotype. This sequence joins TRBV12-3 or TRBV12-4 and TRBJ2-3; D remains ambiguous. V gave up 2 bases and J gave up 5 bases, with 2 bases separating them. The CDR3 is made up of 11 amino acids. The CDR3 reads CASSLRDTQYF. The DNA for the CDR3 is TGTGCCAGCAGTTTAAGAGATACGCAGTATTTT.

This chain uses TRBV12-3 or TRBV12-4 with TRBJ2-3; D possibly corresponds to TRBD2 (6 bases). The CDR3 consists of 16 residues. V gave up 6 bases and J gave up 4 bases, with 20 bases separating them. The CDR3, as DNA: TGTGCCAGCAGATTGGCTGGCGGGGTGGGGGCAGATACGCAGTATTTT. It yields the protein CASRLAGGVGADTQYF.